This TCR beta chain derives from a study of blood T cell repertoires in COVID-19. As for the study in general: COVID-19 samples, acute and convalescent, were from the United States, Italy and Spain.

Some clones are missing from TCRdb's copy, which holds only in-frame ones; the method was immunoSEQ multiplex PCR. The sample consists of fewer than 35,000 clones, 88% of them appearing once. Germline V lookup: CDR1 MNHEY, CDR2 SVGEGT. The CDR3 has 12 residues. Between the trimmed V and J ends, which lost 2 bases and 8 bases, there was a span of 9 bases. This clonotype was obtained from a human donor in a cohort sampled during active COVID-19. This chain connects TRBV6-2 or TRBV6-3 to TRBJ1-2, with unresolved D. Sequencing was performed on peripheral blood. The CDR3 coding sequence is TGTGCCAGCAGTTACCCCGGTCGGGGCTACACCTTC. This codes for CASSYPGRGYTF.